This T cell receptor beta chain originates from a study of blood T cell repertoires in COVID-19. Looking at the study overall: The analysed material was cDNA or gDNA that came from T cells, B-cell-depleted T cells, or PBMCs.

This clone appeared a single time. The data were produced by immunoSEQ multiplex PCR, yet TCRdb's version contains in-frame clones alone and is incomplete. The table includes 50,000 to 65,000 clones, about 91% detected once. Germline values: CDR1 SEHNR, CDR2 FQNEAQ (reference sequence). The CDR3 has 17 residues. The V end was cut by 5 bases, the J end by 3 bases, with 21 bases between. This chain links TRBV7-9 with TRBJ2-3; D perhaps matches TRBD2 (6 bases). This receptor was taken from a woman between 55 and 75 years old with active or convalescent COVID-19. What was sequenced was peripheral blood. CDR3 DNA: TGTGCCAGCAGCCCATCCTGGGCGGGGCGAAATACAGATACGCAGTATTTT. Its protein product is CASSPSWAGRNTDTQYF. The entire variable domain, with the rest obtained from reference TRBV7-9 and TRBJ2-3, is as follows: DTGVSQNPRHKITKRGQNVTFRCDPISEHNRLYWYRQTLGQGPEFLTYFQNEAQLEKSRLLSDRFSAERPKGSFSTLEIQRTEQGDSAMYLCASSPSWAGRNTDTQYFGPGTRLTVL.